Listed below are T cell receptor beta chains from one sample, sequenced in a study of blood T cell repertoires in COVID-19. Libraries were prepared by immunoSEQ multiplex PCR; TCRdb keeps only in-frame clonotypes and omits some of them. The sample lists hundreds of thousands of clones, about nine tenths occurring once. Material: PBMCs or T cells enriched from blood (not recorded which). The receptors stem from a man aged 60 to 75 who had recovered from COVID-19. Both conserved end residues are part of each CDR3. The order of the fields is V gene, J gene, D gene, clone size, CDR3 protein, CDR3 DNA. The D gene is left open where the match is weak. Size is omitted from some rows. Given values are once, few, many or a class for expanded clones.

V: TRBV19; J: TRBJ2-7; D: NA; size: NA; CDR3: CASSIAVNYEQYF; DNA: TGTGCCAGTAGTATAGCGGTCAACTACGAGCAGTACTTC
V: TRBV10-3; J: TRBJ1-1; D: NA; size: NA; CDR3: CAISDGVSEAFF; DNA: TGTGCCATCAGTGATGGTGTCAGTGAAGCTTTCTTT
V: TRBV9; J: TRBJ2-4; D: NA; size: NA; CDR3: CASSGQTKNIQYF; DNA: TGTGCCAGCAGCGGGCAAACCAAAAACATTCAGTACTTC
V: TRBV7-3; J: TRBJ2-1; D: NA; size: NA; CDR3: CASSLIGGGYNEQFF; DNA: TGTGCCAGCAGCTTAATCGGGGGAGGTTACAATGAGCAGTTCTTC
V: TRBV2; J: TRBJ1-3; D: NA; size: NA; CDR3: CASSEQAFSGNTIYF; DNA: TGTGCCAGCAGTGAACAGGCTTTTTCTGGAAACACCATATATTTT
V: TRBV5-1; J: TRBJ1-1; D: NA; size: few; CDR3: CASSPGSTTEAFF; DNA: TGCGCCAGCAGCCCCGGGTCTACCACTGAAGCTTTCTTT
V: TRBV10-3; J: TRBJ1-1; D: NA; size: NA; CDR3: CAISRDKGSTEAFF; DNA: TGTGCCATCAGCCGGGACAAAGGGAGCACTGAAGCTTTCTTT
V: TRBV3-1/TRBV3-2; J: TRBJ1-4; D: NA; size: NA; CDR3: CASSQALTGNGGEKLFF; DNA: TGTGCCAGCAGCCAGGCCCTTACAGGGAATGGTGGTGAAAAACTGTTTTTT
V: TRBV16; J: TRBJ1-5; D: NA; size: NA; CDR3: CASSQSPGSQPQHF; DNA: TGTGCCAGCAGCCAATCCCCAGGAAGTCAGCCCCAGCATTTT
V: TRBV6-1; J: TRBJ2-1; D: NA; size: NA; CDR3: CASSEFSGGGFF; DNA: TGTGCCAGCAGTGAATTCAGCGGAGGTGGGTTCTTC
V: TRBV5-5; J: TRBJ2-6; D: NA; size: NA; CDR3: CASSYIPGVGANVLTF; DNA: TGTGCCAGCAGTTACATTCCGGGGGTCGGGGCCAACGTCCTGACTTTC